This passage covers 20 T cell receptor beta chains from one sample sequenced in a study of T cells after somatic rescue of genetic block. This table comes from immunoSEQ multiplex PCR, and its TCRdb copy is limited to in-frame clones, with some not included. The sample consists of 95,000 to 120,000 clones, about 93% of them appearing once. Sequenced material: peripheral blood mononuclear cells (PBMCs). These receptors were obtained from a woman aged 18-29 years.

The rearrangement uses TRBV19 and TRBJ2-1; TRBD1 aligns across 8 bases. CDR1 and CDR2 from the germline V gene are LNHDA and SQIVND (reference sequence). The CDR3 has 15 residues. V shed 4 bases and J 6 bases; nucleotides not matched to a gene: 8. The CDR3 protein is CASSTGQAIGNEQFF. In DNA form, the CDR3 reads TGTGCCAGTAGTACGGGACAGGCAATTGGCAATGAGCAGTTCTTC. Based on the CDR3 plus reference TRBV19 and TRBJ2-1, the full variable domain is DGGITQSPKYLFRKEGQNVTLSCEQNLNHDAMYWYRQDPGQGLRLIYYSQIVNDFQKGDIAEGYSVSREKKESFPLTVTSAQKNPTAFYLCASSTGQAIGNEQFFGPGTRLTVL.

In its sample, this clone was seen once. J is TRBJ2-1 and V is TRBV19; D possibly corresponds to TRBD2 (5 bases). The CDR3 sequence is 14 residues long. Trimming took 5 bases from V and 5 from J, leaving 13 bases between them. Germline V gene data show CDR1 as LNHDA and CDR2 as SQIVND (reference sequence). The CDR3 sequence is CASSPLGEHNEQFF. The CDR3 DNA is TGTGCCAGTAGTCCTCTCGGGGAACACAATGAGCAGTTCTTC.

The chain joins TRBV6-1 to TRBJ2-3, with D tentatively TRBD1 (6 bases). CDR1 and CDR2 (germline): MNHNS, SASEGT. V lost 8 bases and J 8 bases, leaving 23 bases between the germline ends. The CDR3 contains 15 residues. This CDR3 reads CASSPLQGFGGTQYF. The CDR3 DNA reads TGTGCCAGCTCCCCTCTACAGGGCTTTGGTGGTACGCAGTATTTT.

The chain carries TRBV12-5 and TRBJ1-1; D perhaps matches TRBD1 (5 bases). The CDR3 loop spans 13 amino acids. From germline, CDR1 is LGHNT and CDR2 FRNRAP. V was shortened by 2 bases and J by 7 bases, with 11 bases between the two germline ends. CDR3 sequence reads: CASGLTRGSEAFF. The CDR3 region has the DNA TGTGCTAGTGGTTTGACGAGGGGCAGTGAAGCTTTCTTT.

The V call is TRBV7-9, the J call TRBJ2-2; 10 nucleotides match TRBD1. The V segment lost 3 bases and the J segment 6 bases; nucleotides outside the gene matches: 7. The CDR3 length is 16 residues. The germline V gene encodes CDR1 SEHNR and CDR2 FQNEAQ (reference sequence). The CDR3 reads CASSFTPGQGSGELFF. The CDR3, as DNA: TGTGCCAGCAGCTTCACTCCGGGACAGGGGTCCGGGGAGCTGTTTTTT.

This chain joins TRBV18 and TRBJ2-1, with D maybe TRBD1 (5 bases). CDR1 and CDR2 (germline): KGHSH, LQKENI. This CDR3 is built from 15 residues. V lost 5 bases, J lost 6 bases, and 17 bases lay in between. CDR3 in amino acids: CASSRGSHDGNEQFF. The DNA of the CDR3 is TGTGCCAGCTCAAGGGGCTCCCACGATGGCAATGAGCAGTTCTTC.

The gene calls are TRBV11-2 and TRBJ2-7, with TRBD1 matching 7 bases. V was pared by 3 bases and J by 3 bases, with 5 bases of the junction left unmatched. The germline CDR1 and CDR2 sequences are SGHAT and FQNNGV. The CDR3 has 14 residues. CDR3 coding DNA: TGTGCCAGCAGCTTTCCGGGACAGAACTACGAGCAGTACTTC. It translates to CASSFPGQNYEQYF.

The CDR3 here is CATSRNKATIYF. In DNA, the CDR3 is TGTGCCACCAGCAGAAATAAGGCCACCATATATTTT. The chain employs TRBV15 and TRBJ1-3; D is uncertain. Germline V gene sequence: CDR1 LNHNV, CDR2 YYDKDF (reference sequence). V shed 2 bases and J shed 9 bases, with 8 bases lying between them. The CDR3 covers 12 residues.

The chain joins TRBV5-6 to TRBJ2-5, with D tentatively TRBD1 or TRBD2 (5 bases each). Looked up from germline, CDR1 is SGHDT and CDR2 is YYEEEE. Trimming cost V 3 bases and J 5 bases, with 17 bases left between them. The CDR3 sequence is 15 residues long. The CDR3 DNA follows: TGTGCCAGCAGCTCGGGACCAAGGCCAGGGGAGACCCAGTACTTC. Encoded protein: CASSSGPRPGETQYF.

The genes are TRBV5-4 and TRBJ2-2; the D is unclear. CDR1 and CDR2 (germline): SGHNT, YYREEE (reference sequence). This CDR3 comprises 14 residues. V was shortened by 2 bases and J by 5 bases, with 10 bases between the two germline ends. CDR3 sequence: CASSFDLSTGELFF. For the CDR3, the DNA is TGTGCCAGCAGCTTTGACTTGTCTACCGGGGAGCTGTTTTTT.

The chain employs TRBV10-3 and TRBJ2-2; D is ambiguous. Between the trimmed V and J ends, which lost 3 bases and 5 bases, there was a span of 13 bases. The CDR3 covers 15 residues. CDR1 is ENHRY, CDR2 SYGVKD, per germline. The DNA of the CDR3 is TGTGCCATCAGTGACCCCCCGGGTAGTACCGGGGAGCTGTTTTTT. Amino acids: CAISDPPGSTGELFF.

The chain combines TRBV5-8 with TRBJ2-2; TRBD2 agrees at 10 bases. The CDR3 is 14 amino acids. Germline V gives CDR1 SGHTS, CDR2 YDEGEE. Germline trimming cut 5 bases from V and 4 bases from J; bases unmatched to any gene: 2. CDR3 region: CASSLAGVTGELFF. CDR3 DNA: TGTGCCAGCAGTCTAGCGGGGGTCACCGGGGAGCTGTTTTTT.

The gene calls are TRBV7-8 and TRBJ1-1; D is unresolved. With 2 bases removed from V and 0 bases from J, the gap between germline ends came to 7 bases. The CDR3 contains 14 residues. The germline gives CDR1 SGHVS, CDR2 FQNEAQ. The chain's CDR3 is CASSLRSMNTEAFF. The CDR3 DNA sequence: TGTGCCAGCAGCTTACGTTCAATGAACACTGAAGCTTTCTTT. The whole variable domain, filled in from reference TRBV7-8 and TRBJ1-1, reads GAGVSQSPRYKVAKRGQDVALRCDPISGHVSLFWYQQALGQGPEFLTYFQNEAQLDKSGLPSDRFFAERPEGSVSTLKIQRTQQEDSAVYLCASSLRSMNTEAFFGQGTRLTVV.

The chain recombines TRBV5-1 with TRBJ1-2; TRBD1 is a possible D gene (6 bases). V lost 5 bases and J 7 bases, leaving 15 bases between the germline ends. Germline V gene sequence: CDR1 SGHRS, CDR2 YFSETQ. CDR3 length equals 13 residues. This chain's CDR3 is CASRVGGKVGYTF. In DNA form, the CDR3 reads TGCGCCAGCAGAGTTGGGGGCAAGGTTGGCTACACCTTC.

The chain is built from TRBV7-3 and TRBJ2-2; tentative D call: TRBD1 (6 bases). The CDR3 spans 14 residues. The V end lost 5 bases, the J end lost 6 bases, and 13 bases lay between the germline ends. Germline V gene sequence: CDR1 SGHTA, CDR2 FQGTGA. The DNA for the CDR3 is TGTGCCAGCAGCCCGACAGGATGGGCCGGGGAGCTGTTTTTT. This encodes CASSPTGWAGELFF.

The chain links TRBV27 to TRBJ2-5, with 10 bases that match TRBD2. Germline CDR1 and CDR2: MNHEY and SMNVEV (reference sequence). The CDR3 covers 14 residues. Unmatched junction bases numbered 11, after V lost 3 bases and J lost 13 bases. The CDR3 region is CASSFTAGGQLAYF. The CDR3 coding sequence is TGTGCCAGCAGTTTTACAGCGGGGGGGCAATTGGCGTACTTC.

The chain recombines TRBV6-1 with TRBJ1-2, with a weak D call TRBD1 (6 bases). The CDR3 covers 15 residues. CDR1 is MNHNS, CDR2 SASEGT, per germline. Trimming cost V 0 bases and J 3 bases, with 11 bases left between them. CDR3 protein: CASSEATRGDYGYTF. The DNA for the CDR3 is TGTGCCAGCAGTGAAGCGACCAGGGGTGACTATGGCTACACCTTC.

This chain joins TRBV7-2 and TRBJ1-2; 7 bases line up with TRBD1. The CDR3 loop spans 13 amino acids. The germline V gene encodes CDR1 SGHTA and CDR2 FQGNSA. V lost 1 base, J lost 7 bases, and 3 bases stayed unmatched. The CDR3 reads CASSLVAGGGYTF. The CDR3 nucleotides read TGTGCCAGCAGCTTAGTTGCAGGGGGTGGCTACACCTTC.

This rearrangement joins TRBV12-5 to TRBJ1-1, with D tentatively TRBD1 (5 bases). Trimming took off 1 base at V and 5 bases at J, with 17 bases between the two ends. Germline loops: CDR1 LGHNT, CDR2 FRNRAP. This CDR3 contains 16 residues. The DNA for the CDR3 is TGTGCTAGTGGTTTGGGCCTAAATTCGAAGGGGACTGAAGCTTTCTTT. This gives the protein CASGLGLNSKGTEAFF. Using reference TRBV12-5 and TRBJ1-1 for the parts outside the CDR3, the full variable domain is DARVTQTPRHKVTEMGQEVTMRCQPILGHNTVFWYRQTMMQGLELLAYFRNRAPLDDSGMPKDRFSAEMPDATLATLKIQPSEPRDSAVYFCASGLGLNSKGTEAFFGQGTRLTVV.

The V call is TRBV5-1, the J call TRBJ2-2, with D perhaps matching TRBD1 (6 bases). Germline V gene sequence: CDR1 SGHRS, CDR2 YFSETQ. The CDR3 extends over 13 amino acids. V was cut by 6 bases and J by 1 base, with 7 bases left in between. CDR3 in amino acids: CASTTGNTGELFF. The CDR3 nucleotides are TGCGCCAGCACGACAGGGAACACCGGGGAGCTGTTTTTT.